This TCR beta chain came from a study of blood T cell repertoires in COVID-19. Study at large: Samples taken during acute and convalescent COVID-19 were collected in the United States, Italy and Spain. Sample material is recorded as cDNA or gDNA derived from T cells, B-cell-depleted T cells, or PBMCs.

In the original analysis: Estimated nucleated cell counts came from reference gene primer amplification. Generated by immunoSEQ multiplex PCR, the TCRdb table keeps only in-frame clones and is missing some. The DNA was the basis for D and trimming; V, J and clone size are from that table. The sample lists roughly 260,000 clones; around four fifths were seen once. Between the trimmed V and J ends, which lost 7 bases and 5 bases, there was a span of 15 bases. Germline CDR1 and CDR2: LNHDA and SQIVND (reference sequence). The CDR3 extends over 15 amino acids. This sequence was found in a woman between 35 and 50 years old with active or convalescent COVID-19. The V and J genes are TRBV19 and TRBJ1-6; tentatively, D is TRBD1 (5 bases). Sequences were obtained from peripheral blood. CDR3 sequence: CASTYTGGDNSPLHF. CDR3 bases: TGTGCCAGTACCTATACGGGGGGGGATAATTCACCCCTCCACTTT.